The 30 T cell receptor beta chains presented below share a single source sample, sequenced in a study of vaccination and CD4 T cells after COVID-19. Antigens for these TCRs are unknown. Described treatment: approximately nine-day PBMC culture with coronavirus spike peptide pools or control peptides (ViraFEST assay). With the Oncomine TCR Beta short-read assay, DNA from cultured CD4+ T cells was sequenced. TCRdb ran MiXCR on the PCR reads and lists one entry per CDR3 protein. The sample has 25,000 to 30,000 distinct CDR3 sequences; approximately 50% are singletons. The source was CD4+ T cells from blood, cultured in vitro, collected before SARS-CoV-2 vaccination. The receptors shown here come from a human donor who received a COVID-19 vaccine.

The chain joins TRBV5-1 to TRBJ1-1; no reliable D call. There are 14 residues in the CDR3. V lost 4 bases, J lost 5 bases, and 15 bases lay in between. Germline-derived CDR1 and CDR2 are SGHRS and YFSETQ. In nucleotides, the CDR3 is TGCGCCAGCAGCCGAGGACTCGCTGAGACTGAAGCTTTCTTT. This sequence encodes CASSRGLAETEAFF. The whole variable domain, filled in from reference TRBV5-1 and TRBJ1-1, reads KAGVTQTPRYLIKTRGQQVTLSCSPISGHRSVSWYQQTPGQGLQFLFEYFSETQRNKGNFPGRFSGRQFSNSRSEMNVSTLELGDSALYLCASSRGLAETEAFFGQGTRLTVV.

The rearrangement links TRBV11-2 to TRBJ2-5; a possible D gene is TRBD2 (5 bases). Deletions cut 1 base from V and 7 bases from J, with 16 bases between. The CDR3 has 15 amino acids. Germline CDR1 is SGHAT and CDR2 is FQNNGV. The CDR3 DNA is TGTGCCAGCAGCTTAGCTGGACGGGCTCGGGGGACCCAGTACTTC. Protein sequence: CASSLAGRARGTQYF.

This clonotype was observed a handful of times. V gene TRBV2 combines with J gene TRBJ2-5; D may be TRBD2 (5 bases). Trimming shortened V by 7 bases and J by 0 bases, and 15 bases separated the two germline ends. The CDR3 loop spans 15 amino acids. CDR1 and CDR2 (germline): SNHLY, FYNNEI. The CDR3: CASTRELVNQETQYF. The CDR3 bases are TGTGCCAGCACCCGGGAATTAGTCAACCAAGAGACCCAGTACTTC.

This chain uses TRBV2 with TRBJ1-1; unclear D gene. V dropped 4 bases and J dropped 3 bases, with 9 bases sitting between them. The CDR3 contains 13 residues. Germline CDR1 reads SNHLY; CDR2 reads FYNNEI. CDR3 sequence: CASSVKWDTEAFF. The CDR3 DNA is TGTGCCAGCAGTGTTAAATGGGACACTGAAGCTTTCTTT.

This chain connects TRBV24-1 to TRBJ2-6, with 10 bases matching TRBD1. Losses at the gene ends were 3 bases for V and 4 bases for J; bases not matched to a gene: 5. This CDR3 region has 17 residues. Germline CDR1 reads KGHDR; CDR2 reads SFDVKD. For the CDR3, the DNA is TGTGCCACCAGTGATGACGACAGGGGGCTAGGGGCCAACGTCCTGACTTTC. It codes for CATSDDDRGLGANVLTF.

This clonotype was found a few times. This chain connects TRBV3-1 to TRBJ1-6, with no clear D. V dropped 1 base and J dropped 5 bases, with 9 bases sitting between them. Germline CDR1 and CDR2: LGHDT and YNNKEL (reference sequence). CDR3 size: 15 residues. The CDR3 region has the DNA TGTGCCAGCAGCCAAGGGGCGCGGAATAATTCACCCCTCCACTTT. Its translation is CASSQGARNNSPLHF. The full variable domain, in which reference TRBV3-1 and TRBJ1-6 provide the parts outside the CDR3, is DTAVSQTPKYLVTQMGNDKSIKCEQNLGHDTMYWYKQDSKKFLKIMFSYNNKELIINETVPNRFSPKSPDKAHLNLHINSLELGDSAVYFCASSQGARNNSPLHFGNGTRLTVT.

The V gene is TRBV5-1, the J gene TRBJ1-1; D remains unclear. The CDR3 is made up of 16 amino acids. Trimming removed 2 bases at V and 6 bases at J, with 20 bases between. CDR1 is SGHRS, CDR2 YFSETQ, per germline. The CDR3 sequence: CASSLVAGTFRSEAFF. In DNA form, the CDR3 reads TGCGCCAGCAGCTTAGTGGCAGGAACCTTTAGGTCTGAAGCTTTCTTT.

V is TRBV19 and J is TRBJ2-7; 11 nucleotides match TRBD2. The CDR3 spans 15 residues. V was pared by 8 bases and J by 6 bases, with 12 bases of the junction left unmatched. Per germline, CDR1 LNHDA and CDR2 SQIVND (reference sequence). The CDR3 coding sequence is TGTGCCAGTCAGGCTAGCGGGGGGTCCCCGGGCGAGCAGTACTTC. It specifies CASQASGGSPGEQYF.

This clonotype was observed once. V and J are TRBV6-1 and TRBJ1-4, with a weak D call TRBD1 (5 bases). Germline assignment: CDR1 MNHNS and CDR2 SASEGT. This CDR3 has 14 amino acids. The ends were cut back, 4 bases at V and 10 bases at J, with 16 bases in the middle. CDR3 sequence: CASSVGPGSRKLFF. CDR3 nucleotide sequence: TGTGCCAGCAGTGTGGGACCGGGGTCGAGAAAACTGTTTTTT.

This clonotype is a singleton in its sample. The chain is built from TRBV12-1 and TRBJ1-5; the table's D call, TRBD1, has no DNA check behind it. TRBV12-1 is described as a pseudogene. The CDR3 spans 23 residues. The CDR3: CASSPRGVGDRRGNKTSNQPQHF. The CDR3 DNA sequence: TGTGCCAGCAGCCCCAGGGGGGTAGGGGACCGGCGCGGGAATAAGACGAGCAATCAGCCCCAGCATTTT.

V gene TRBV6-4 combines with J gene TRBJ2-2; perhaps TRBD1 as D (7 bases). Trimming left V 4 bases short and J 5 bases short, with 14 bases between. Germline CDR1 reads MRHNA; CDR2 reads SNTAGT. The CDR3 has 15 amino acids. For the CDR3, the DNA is TGTGCCAGCAGTGCCCTCTCAGGGGGGACCGGGGAGCTGTTTTTT. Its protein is CASSALSGGTGELFF.

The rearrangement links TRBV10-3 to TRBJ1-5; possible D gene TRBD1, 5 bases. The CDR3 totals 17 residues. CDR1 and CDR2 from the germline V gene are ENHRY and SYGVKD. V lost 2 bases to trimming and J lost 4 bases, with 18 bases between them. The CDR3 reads CAISESKWGESNQPQHF. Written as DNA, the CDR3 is TGTGCCATCAGTGAGAGTAAGTGGGGGGAAAGTAATCAGCCCCAGCATTTT.

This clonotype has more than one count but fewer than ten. CDR3 DNA: TGTGCCACCAGTGATTTTGTTTGGGGTGAAGCTTTCTTT. Protein sequence: CATSDFVWGEAFF. The chain joins TRBV24-1 to TRBJ1-1, with no clear D. CDR1 and CDR2 (germline): KGHDR, SFDVKD. V dropped 1 base and J dropped 7 bases, with 9 bases sitting between them. The CDR3 runs to 13 residues.

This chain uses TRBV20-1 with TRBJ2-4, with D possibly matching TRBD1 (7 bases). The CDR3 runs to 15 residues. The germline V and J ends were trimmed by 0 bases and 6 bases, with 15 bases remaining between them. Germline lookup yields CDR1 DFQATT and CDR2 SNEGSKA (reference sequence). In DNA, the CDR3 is TGCAGTGCTAGAGATATCTCAGGGGGAGGAAACATTCAGTACTTC. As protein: CSARDISGGGNIQYF.

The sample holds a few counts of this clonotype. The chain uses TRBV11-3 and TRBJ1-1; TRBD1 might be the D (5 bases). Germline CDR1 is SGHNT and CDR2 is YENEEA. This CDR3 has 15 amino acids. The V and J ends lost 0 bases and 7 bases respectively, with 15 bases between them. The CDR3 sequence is CASSLDKFGADEAFF. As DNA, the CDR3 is TGTGCCAGCAGCTTAGATAAGTTTGGGGCCGATGAAGCTTTCTTT.

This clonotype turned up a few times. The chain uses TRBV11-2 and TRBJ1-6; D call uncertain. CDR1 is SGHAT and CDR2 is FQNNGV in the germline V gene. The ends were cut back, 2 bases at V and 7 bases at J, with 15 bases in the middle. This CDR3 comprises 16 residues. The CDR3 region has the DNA TGTGCCAGCAGCTTAACGGCAGGCCTTCTAAATTCACCCCTCCACTTT. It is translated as CASSLTAGLLNSPLHF.

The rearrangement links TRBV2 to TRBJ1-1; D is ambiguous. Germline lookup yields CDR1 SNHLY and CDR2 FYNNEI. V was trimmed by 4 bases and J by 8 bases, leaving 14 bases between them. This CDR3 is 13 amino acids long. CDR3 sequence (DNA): TGTGCCAGCAGTGTCAGCCCTGTAGCAGAAGCTTTCTTT. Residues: CASSVSPVAEAFF. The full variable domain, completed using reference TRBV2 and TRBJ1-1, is EPEVTQTPSHQVTQMGQEVILRCVPISNHLYFYWYRQILGQKVEFLVSFYNNEISEKSEIFDDQFSVERPDGSNFTLKIRSTKLEDSAMYFCASSVSPVAEAFFGQGTRLTVV.

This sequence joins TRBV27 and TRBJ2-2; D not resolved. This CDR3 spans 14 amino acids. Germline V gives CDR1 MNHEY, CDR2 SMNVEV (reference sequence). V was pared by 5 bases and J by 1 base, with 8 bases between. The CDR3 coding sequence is TGTGCCAGCAGTGTTCGACAGAACACCGGGGAGCTGTTTTTT. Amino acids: CASSVRQNTGELFF.

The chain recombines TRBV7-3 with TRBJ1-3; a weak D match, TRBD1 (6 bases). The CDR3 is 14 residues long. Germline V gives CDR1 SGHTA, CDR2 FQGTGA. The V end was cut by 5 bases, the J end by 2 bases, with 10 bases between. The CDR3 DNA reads TGTGCCAGCAGCGCCGGGGGCCCTGGAAACACCATATATTTT. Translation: CASSAGGPGNTIYF.

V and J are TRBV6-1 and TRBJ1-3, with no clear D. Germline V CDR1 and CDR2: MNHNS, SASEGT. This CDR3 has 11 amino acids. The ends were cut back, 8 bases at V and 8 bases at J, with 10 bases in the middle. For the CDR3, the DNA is TGTGCCAGCCGAGGAGTCTACACCATATATTTT. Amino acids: CASRGVYTIYF.

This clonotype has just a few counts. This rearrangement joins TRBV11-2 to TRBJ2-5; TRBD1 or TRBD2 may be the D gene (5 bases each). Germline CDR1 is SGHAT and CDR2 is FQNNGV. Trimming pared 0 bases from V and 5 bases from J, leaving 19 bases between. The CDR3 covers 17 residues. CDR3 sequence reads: CASSLDQGIRGRETQYF. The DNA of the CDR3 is TGTGCCAGCAGCTTAGATCAAGGGATTCGGGGACGGGAGACCCAGTACTTC.

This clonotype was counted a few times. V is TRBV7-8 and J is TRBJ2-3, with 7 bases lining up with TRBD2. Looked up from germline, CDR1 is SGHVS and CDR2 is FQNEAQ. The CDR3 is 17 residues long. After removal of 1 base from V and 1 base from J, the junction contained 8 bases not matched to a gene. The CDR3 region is CASSLGGGFEGTDTQYF. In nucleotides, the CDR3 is TGTGCCAGCAGCTTAGGGGGGGGGTTTGAGGGCACAGATACGCAGTATTTT.

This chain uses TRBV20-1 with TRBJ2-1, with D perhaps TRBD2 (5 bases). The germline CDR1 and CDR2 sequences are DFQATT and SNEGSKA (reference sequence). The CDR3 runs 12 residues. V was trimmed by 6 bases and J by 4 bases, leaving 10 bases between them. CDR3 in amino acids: CSAQTTYNEQFF. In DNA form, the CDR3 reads TGCAGTGCCCAGACTACATACAATGAGCAGTTCTTC.

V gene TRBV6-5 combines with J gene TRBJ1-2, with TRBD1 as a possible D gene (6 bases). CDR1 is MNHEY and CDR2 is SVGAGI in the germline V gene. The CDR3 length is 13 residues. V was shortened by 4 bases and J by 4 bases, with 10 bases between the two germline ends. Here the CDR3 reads CASSSADSYGYTF. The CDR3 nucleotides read TGTGCCAGCAGTTCCGCGGACAGCTATGGCTACACCTTC.

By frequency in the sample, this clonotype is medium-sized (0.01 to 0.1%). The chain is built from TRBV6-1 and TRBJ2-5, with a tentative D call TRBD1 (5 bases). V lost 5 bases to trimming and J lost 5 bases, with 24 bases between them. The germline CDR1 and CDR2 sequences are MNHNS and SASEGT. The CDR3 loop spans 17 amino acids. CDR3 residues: CASSQTTDSLGSETQYF. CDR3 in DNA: TGTGCCAGCAGTCAAACCACAGACAGCCTGGGGTCGGAGACCCAGTACTTC.

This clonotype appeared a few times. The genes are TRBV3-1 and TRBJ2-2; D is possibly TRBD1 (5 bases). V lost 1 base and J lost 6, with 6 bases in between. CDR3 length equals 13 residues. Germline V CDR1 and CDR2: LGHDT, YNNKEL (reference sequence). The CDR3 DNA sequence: TGTGCCAGCAGCCAAGGGGGCTCCGGGGAGCTGTTTTTT. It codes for CASSQGGSGELFF.

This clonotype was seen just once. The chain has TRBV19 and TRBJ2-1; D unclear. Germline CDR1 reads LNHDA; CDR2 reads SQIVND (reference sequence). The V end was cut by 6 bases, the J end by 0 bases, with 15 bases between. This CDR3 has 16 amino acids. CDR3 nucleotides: TGTGCCAGTAGAGAATTTGGCAAGAGCTCCTACAATGAGCAGTTCTTC. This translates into CASREFGKSSYNEQFF.

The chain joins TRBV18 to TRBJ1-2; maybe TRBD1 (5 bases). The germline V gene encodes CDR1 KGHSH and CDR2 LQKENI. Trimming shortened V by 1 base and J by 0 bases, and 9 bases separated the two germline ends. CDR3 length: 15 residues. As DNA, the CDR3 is TGTGCCAGCTCACCACTGGGGGAGTCTAACTATGGCTACACCTTC. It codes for CASSPLGESNYGYTF.

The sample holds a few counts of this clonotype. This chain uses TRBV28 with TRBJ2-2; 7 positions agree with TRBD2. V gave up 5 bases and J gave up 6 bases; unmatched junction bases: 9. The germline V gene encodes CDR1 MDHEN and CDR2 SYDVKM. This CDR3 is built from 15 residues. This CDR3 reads CASSLLAISSGELFF. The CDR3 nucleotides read TGTGCCAGCAGTCTACTAGCGATCAGCTCCGGGGAGCTGTTTTTT. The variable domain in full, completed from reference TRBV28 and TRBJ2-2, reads DVKVTQSSRYLVKRTGEKVFLECVQDMDHENMFWYRQDPGLGLRLIYFSYDVKMKEKGDIPEGYSVSREKKERFSLILESASTNQTSMYLCASSLLAISSGELFFGEGSRLTVL.

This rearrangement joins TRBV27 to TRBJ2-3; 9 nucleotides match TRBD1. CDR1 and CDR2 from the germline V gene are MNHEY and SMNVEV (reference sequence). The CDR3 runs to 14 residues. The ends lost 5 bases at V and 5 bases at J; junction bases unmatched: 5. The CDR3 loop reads CASSQDRGVDTQYF. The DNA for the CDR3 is TGTGCCAGCAGTCAAGACAGGGGGGTAGATACGCAGTATTTT.